This TCR beta chain comes out of a study of shared clonotypes between healthy human individuals. Several immunoSEQ plates received, in even portions, the genomic DNA of each subset. Method: immunoSEQ multiplex PCR; TCRdb's copy keeps in-frame clones and lacks some. The sample has around 2,000,000 clones, about 95% seen once. Terminally differentiated effector memory CD45RA+ cells were excluded from the naive CD8 cells, which were CD45RO-negative and positively selected for CCR7. Germline assignment: CDR1 WNHNN and CDR2 SYGVQD (reference sequence). V was pared by 6 bases and J by 6 bases, with 9 bases of the junction left unmatched. The CDR3 has 14 amino acids.

V gene TRBV10-1 combines with J gene TRBJ2-7; 9 bases fit TRBD1. Material: naive CD8+ T cells sorted from blood. This receptor was identified in a man younger than 30 in good health. CDR3 amino acids: CASSRDRVTAEQYF. In nucleotides, the CDR3 is TGCGCCAGCAGCCGGGACAGGGTTACCGCCGAGCAGTACTTC.